Included here is one T cell receptor beta chain sequence, with context. In the study's own analysis: Reference gene primers were amplified, and this amplification served to estimate nucleated cell counts. Libraries were prepared by immunoSEQ multiplex PCR; TCRdb keeps only in-frame clonotypes and omits some of them. D and trimming come from the DNA, and the V and J calls and clone size come from that table. The sample shows fewer than 350,000 clones, about 76% of them seen only once. The data derive from a study of blood T cell repertoires in COVID-19. Study summary: COVID-19 samples from acute and convalescent phases originated in the United States, Italy and Spain. T cells, B-cell-depleted T cells, or PBMCs supplied cDNA or gDNA.

The clonotype was recovered from an older woman with active or convalescent COVID-19. What was sequenced was peripheral blood.

This chain's CDR3 is CASSFGGDQPQHF. Written as DNA, the CDR3 is TGTGCCAGCAGTTTCGGGGGGGATCAGCCCCAGCATTTT. V gene TRBV27 combines with J gene TRBJ1-5, with D perhaps TRBD1 (5 bases). Trimming shortened V by 3 bases and J by 5 bases, and 8 bases separated the two germline ends. CDR1 is MNHEY and CDR2 is SMNVEV in the germline V gene (reference sequence). The CDR3 consists of 13 residues.